Below, 28 T cell receptor beta chains from the same sample are listed, as sequenced in a study of tumor and adjacent non-tumor tissue in lung cancer. TCRbeta libraries were built with three rounds of nested PCR, modified from ARM-PCR. From the multiplex PCR reads, TCRdb called clonotypes with MiXCR, one entry per CDR3 protein. The top ten clones hold more than 35% of a sample with 110,000 or so distinct CDR3 sequences, around 75% of them seen once. No cell sorting was done before RNA was extracted from the tissue. Sample: lung tumor tissue. All receptors derive from a woman aged 55-70 years with non-small cell lung cancer.

This clonotype came up a few times. The chain employs TRBV14 and TRBJ2-6; D remains unclear. V was clipped by 4 bases and J by 3 bases, with 13 bases between them. The CDR3 has 16 residues. CDR1 and CDR2 (germline): SGHDN, FVKESK. CDR3 nucleotides: TGTGCCAGCAGCCCTCTGACGACCCTTGGGGCCAACGTCCTGACTTTC. This translates into CASSPLTTLGANVLTF. The complete variable domain, with remaining parts taken from reference TRBV14 and TRBJ2-6, reads EAGVTQFPSHSVIEKGQTVTLRCDPISGHDNLYWYRRVMGKEIKFLLHFVKESKQDESGMPNNRFLAERTGGTYSTLKVQPAELEDSGVYFCASSPLTTLGANVLTFGAGSRLTVL.

For this clonotype: Being one base from a much bigger clone, this may be a read error. The chain employs TRBV29-1 and TRBJ2-1, with TRBD2 matching 11 bases. The CDR3 contains 16 residues. With V trimmed by 1 base and J by 3 bases, 5 bases remained unmatched. The germline CDR1 and CDR2 sequences are SQVTM and ANQGSEA. The CDR3, as DNA: TGCAGCGTTGAAGTGGGGACTAGCGGCCACTACAATGAGCAGTTCTTC. Translation gives CSVEVGTSGHYNEQFF.

The V call is TRBV6-2 or TRBV6-3, the J call TRBJ1-2; D is ambiguous. The CDR3 has 15 amino acids. Trimming removed 9 bases from V and 1 base from J, with 18 bases in between. CDR1 is MNHEY and CDR2 is SVGEGT in the germline V gene. The CDR3 sequence is CASSSPDFHNYGYTF. The CDR3 nucleotides read TGTGCCAGTAGCTCTCCAGACTTTCATAACTATGGCTACACCTTC.

Concerning this clonotype itself: Because it lacks the conserved phenylalanine or tryptophan at the end, this CDR3 is likely a read error. The CDR3 loop reads CASIPRLAGESTGELFY. The CDR3 DNA reads as TGTGCCAGCATCCCGCGACTAGCGGGAGAATCCACCGGTGAGCTGTTTTAT. The chain has TRBV11-1 and TRBJ2-2; 12 bases line up with TRBD2. CDR1 is SGHAT, CDR2 FQDESV, per germline (reference sequence). The CDR3 length is 17 residues.

V and J are TRBV11-3 and TRBJ2-5; D may be TRBD1 (6 bases). Looked up from germline, CDR1 is SGHNT and CDR2 is YENEEA. The V end lost 5 bases, the J end lost 7 bases, and 20 bases lay between the germline ends. This CDR3 spans 15 amino acids. The CDR3 DNA follows: TGTGCCAGCAGCCTCGTGGGGCGCGTAGGGGGGACCCAGTACTTC. Translated, it gives CASSLVGRVGGTQYF.

This clonotype was recorded only once. Given a much more abundant clone one base away, this may be a read error. Without the conserved terminal phenylalanine or tryptophan, this CDR3 likely stems from a read error. The chain recombines TRBV5-6 with TRBJ1-6; D is ambiguous. The CDR3 is 15 residues long. Germline CDR1 is SGHDT and CDR2 is YYEEEE. This CDR3 reads CASTLKRINNSPLHY. The CDR3 DNA sequence: TGTGCCAGCACCTTGAAACGGATAAATAATTCACCCCTCCACTAT.

This clonotype has more than one count but fewer than ten. V gene TRBV11-2 combines with J gene TRBJ2-7; 7 bases line up with TRBD1. Trimming took 8 bases from V and 4 from J; bases not matched to a gene: 11. CDR3 length: 14 amino acids. Germline assignment: CDR1 SGHAT and CDR2 FQNNGV. Here the CDR3 reads CASGVQGLRYEQYF. Written as DNA, the CDR3 is TGTGCCAGCGGTGTACAGGGGCTACGGTACGAGCAGTACTTC.

This clonotype was seen only a few times. The V gene is TRBV5-6, the J gene TRBJ1-1; possibly TRBD1 for D (6 bases). V lost 8 bases to trimming and J lost 0 bases, with 17 bases between them. Germline V gene sequence: CDR1 SGHDT, CDR2 YYEEEE. The CDR3 has 15 residues. CDR3 sequence (DNA): TGTGCCAGTATCCAGGGGTGGGGAATGAACACTGAAGCTTTCTTT. It codes for CASIQGWGMNTEAFF. Supplemented by reference TRBV5-6 and TRBJ1-1, the full variable domain reads DAGVTQSPTHLIKTRGQQVTLRCSPKSGHDTVSWYQQALGQGPQFIFQYYEEEERQRGNFPDRFSGHQFPNYSSELNVNALLLGDSALYLCASIQGWGMNTEAFFGQGTRLTVV.

The CDR3: CASTTGTSSYTQYF. In nucleotides, the CDR3 is TGTGCCAGCACCACCGGGACTAGCTCATATACGCAGTATTTT. The chain links TRBV7-2 to TRBJ2-3; TRBD2 agrees at 9 bases. Per germline, CDR1 SGHTA and CDR2 FQGNSA. The junction had 9 bases not matched to a gene; V was cut back by 7 bases and J by 7 bases. The CDR3 sequence is 14 residues long.

The rearrangement uses TRBV2 and TRBJ2-1; 7 positions match TRBD1. Per the germline V gene, CDR1 is SNHLY and CDR2 is FYNNEI. The CDR3 is made up of 15 amino acids. J lost 8 bases, V lost 8 bases, and 15 bases had no gene match. The CDR3 here is CASLGTASLGDEQFF. The CDR3 DNA is TGTGCCAGCCTCGGGACAGCAAGCCTCGGGGATGAGCAGTTCTTC.

Of note for this clonotype: One end of the junction fails to match germline, which may point to a read error. V is TRBV11-2 and J is TRBJ1-1, with unresolved D. The CDR3 extends over 14 amino acids. Germline V gene lookup returns CDR1 SGHAT and CDR2 FQNNGV. The CDR3 here is CASSLVQGNTKAFF. The CDR3 bases are TGTGCCAGCAGCTTAGTTCAAGGGAACACTAAAGCTTTCTTT.

J is TRBJ1-6 and V is TRBV20-1; TRBD1 aligns across 8 bases. Germline CDR1 reads DFQATT; CDR2 reads SNEGSKA (reference sequence). The CDR3 covers 12 residues. CDR3 in DNA: TGCGGCCTGACAGGGGATAATTCACCCCTCCACTTT. Translation: CGLTGDNSPLHF.

This clonotype came up a few times. V is TRBV11-2 and J is TRBJ2-5, with 9 positions matching TRBD2. The germline V gene has CDR1 SGHAT and CDR2 FQNNGV. The CDR3 is 15 residues long. With V trimmed by 2 bases and J by 1 base, 2 bases remained unmatched. In DNA form, the CDR3 reads TGTGCCAGCAGCTTACTAGCGGGGATCCAAGAGACCCAGTACTTC. Protein: CASSLLAGIQETQYF.

In the case of this clonotype: This may come from a read error, since a much larger clone is one base off. The rearrangement joins TRBV20-1 to TRBJ2-1, with 12 bases matching TRBD2. With V trimmed by 2 bases and J by 8 bases, 7 bases remained unmatched. Germline V gene data show CDR1 as DFQATT and CDR2 as SNEGSKA (reference sequence). The length of the CDR3 is 15 residues. This CDR3 is CSARQTSGSRYEQFF. The CDR3 nucleotides read TGCAGTGCTAGACAGACTAGCGGGAGTCGATATGAGCAGTTCTTC.

Regarding this clonotype: A single base separates this from a much larger clone, so it may be a read error. The chain is built from TRBV6-5 and TRBJ2-7, with D possibly being TRBD1 (7 bases). Germline V gene lookup returns CDR1 MNHEY and CDR2 SVGAGI. V was cut by 7 bases and J by 0 bases, with 13 bases left in between. The CDR3 runs 14 residues. CDR3 bases: TGTGCCAGCAAGGGGGGACAGCGCTCCTACGAGCAGTACTTC. It translates to CASKGGQRSYEQYF.

The genes are TRBV11-1 and TRBJ2-3, with D hard to call. V lost 11 bases and J 6 bases, leaving 15 bases between the germline ends. Germline V lookup: CDR1 SGHAT, CDR2 FQDESV (reference sequence). The CDR3 has 12 residues. This CDR3 reads CAGSPNADTQYF. In DNA, the CDR3 is TGTGCCGGTAGCCCCAACGCGGATACGCAGTATTTT. Drawing the rest from reference TRBV11-1 and TRBJ2-3, the complete variable domain is EAEVAQSPRYKITEKSQAVAFWCDPISGHATLYWYRQILGQGPELLVQFQDESVVDDSQLPKDRFSAERLKGVDSTLKIQPAELGDSAMYLCAGSPNADTQYFGPGTRLTVL.

About this clonotype itself: A much larger clone lies one base from this, so it may be a read error. The J gene is TRBJ1-6, the V gene TRBV6-6, with a tentative D call TRBD1 (6 bases). The germline gives CDR1 MNHNY, CDR2 SVGAGI (reference sequence). The CDR3 is 14 amino acids. The CDR3 DNA reads TGTACCAGCACCCTAGGAGGGGGAATTTCACCCCTCCACTTT. This codes for CTSTLGGGISPLHF.

The chain links TRBV12-3 or TRBV12-4 to TRBJ1-6; the D gene is possibly TRBD1 (5 bases). V was pared by 2 bases and J by 19 bases, with 21 bases between. The CDR3 is made up of 14 amino acids. CDR3 residues: CASSLKGIKSPFHF. DNA for the CDR3: TGTGCCAGCAGTTTAAAGGGGATCAAGTCACCCTTTCACTTT.

This clonotype turned up a few times. At one end, the junction sequence differs from germline, possibly due to a read error. This sequence joins TRBV12-3 or TRBV12-4 and TRBJ2-1; D unclear. This CDR3 spans 15 amino acids. Here the CDR3 reads CASSFELGIYNEQFF. The CDR3 nucleotides read TGTGCTAGCAGTTTCGAGCTGGGAATATACAATGAGCAGTTCTTC.

This chain links TRBV5-4 with TRBJ2-3; 7 bases map to TRBD1. The ends lost 9 bases at V and 0 bases at J; junction bases unmatched: 7. Per germline, CDR1 SGHNT and CDR2 YYREEE (reference sequence). The CDR3 contains 14 residues. The CDR3 DNA reads TGTGCCATCAGGGGGACAGCTAGCACAGATACGCAGTATTTT. Translating it yields CAIRGTASTDTQYF.

This chain links TRBV15 with TRBJ2-7, with TRBD1 identical over 7 bases. Germline trimming cut 7 bases from V and 3 bases from J; bases unmatched to any gene: 12. This CDR3 spans 15 amino acids. Germline V gene lookup returns CDR1 LNHNV and CDR2 YYDKDF (reference sequence). In DNA, the CDR3 is TGTGCCACCAACAGCCGACAGGGTAGGGGCTACGAGCAGTACTTC. It is translated as CATNSRQGRGYEQYF.

This clonotype was detected only once. The junction differs from germline at one of its ends, possibly a read error. V and J are TRBV5-1 and TRBJ1-5; possible D gene TRBD1, 5 bases. The CDR3 length is 15 residues. Germline V gene data show CDR1 as SGHRS and CDR2 as YFSETQ. The CDR3 sequence: CANSLASGNNQPQHF. The CDR3 DNA reads as TGCGCCAACAGCTTGGCCTCAGGGAACAATCAGCCCCAGCATTTT.

This clonotype was seen only once. A read error may explain this, as a much larger clone is one base away. The gene calls are TRBV4-1 and TRBJ2-7; the D gene is possibly TRBD2 (6 bases). Germline CDR1 MGHRA, CDR2 YSYEKL. The length of the CDR3 is 16 residues. The CDR3 DNA reads TGCGCCAGCAGCCAAGATTGGCCGGGAGACTCCTACGAGCACTACTTC. This translates into CASSQDWPGDSYEHYF.

With regard to this clonotype: Germline is not matched at one junction end, which may reflect a read error. V is TRBV4-3 and J is TRBJ2-6, with TRBD2 as a possible D gene (6 bases). This CDR3 comprises 17 residues. CDR1 and CDR2 (germline): LGHNA, YSLEER. CDR3 in DNA: TGCGCCAGCAGCAGACACAAAGCGGGCTCTGGGGCCGACGTCATGACTTTC. This codes for CASSRHKAGSGADVMTF.

A note on this clonotype: The conserved phenylalanine or tryptophan is not found at the CDR3 terminus, so this likely reflects a read error. This chain connects TRBV4-2 to TRBJ2-3; TRBD2 aligns across 8 bases. CDR3 size: 15 residues. V was clipped by 4 bases and J by 5 bases; unmatched bases: 8. CDR1 is LGHNA and CDR2 is YNFKEQ in the germline V gene. This chain's CDR3 is CASSPLAGGGDTQYY. The CDR3, as DNA: TGTGCCAGCAGCCCCCTAGCGGGTGGGGGAGATACGCAGTATTAT.

This clonotype was seen ten or more times. The V gene is TRBV6-6, the J gene TRBJ2-5; possibly TRBD1 for D (8 bases). The V and J ends lost 7 bases and 7 bases respectively, with 16 bases between them. The germline V gene encodes CDR1 MNHNY and CDR2 SVGAGI (reference sequence). CDR3 length: 13 amino acids. CDR3 coding DNA: TGTGCCAGCACCCTGGACAGGGAGGGGACCCAGTACTTC. Translated: CASTLDREGTQYF.

A note on this clonotype: One end of the junction varies from germline; a read error may be responsible. The chain has TRBV11-2 and TRBJ2-4; D is ambiguous. This CDR3 region has 14 residues. Germline V gene lookup returns CDR1 SGHAT and CDR2 FQNNGV. The CDR3 here is CASSSSLSKNFQYF. CDR3 DNA: TGTGCCAGTAGCTCCAGTCTGTCCAAAAACTTTCAGTACTTC.

The chain couples TRBV29-1 to TRBJ2-3, with D possibly matching TRBD1 (5 bases). Trimming stripped 7 bases from V and 1 base from J, with 12 bases between. The CDR3 sequence is 13 residues long. Germline values: CDR1 SQVTM, CDR2 ANQGSEA. The CDR3 DNA follows: TGCAGCGGCAGGGTTTGTGGCACAGATACGCAGTATTTT. It yields the protein CSGRVCGTDTQYF.